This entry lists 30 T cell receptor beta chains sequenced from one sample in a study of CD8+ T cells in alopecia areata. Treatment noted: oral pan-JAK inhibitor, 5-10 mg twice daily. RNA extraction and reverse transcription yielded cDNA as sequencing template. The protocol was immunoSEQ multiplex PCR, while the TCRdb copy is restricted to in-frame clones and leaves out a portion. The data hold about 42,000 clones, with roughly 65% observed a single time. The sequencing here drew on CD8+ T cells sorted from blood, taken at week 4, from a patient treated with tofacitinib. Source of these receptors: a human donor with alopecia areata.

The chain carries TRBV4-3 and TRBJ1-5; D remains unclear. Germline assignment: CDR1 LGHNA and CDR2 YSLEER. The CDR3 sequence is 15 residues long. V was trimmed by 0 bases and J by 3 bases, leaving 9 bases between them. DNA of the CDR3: TGCGCCAGCAGCCAAGATAGGAACACCAATCAGCCCCAGCATTTT. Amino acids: CASSQDRNTNQPQHF.

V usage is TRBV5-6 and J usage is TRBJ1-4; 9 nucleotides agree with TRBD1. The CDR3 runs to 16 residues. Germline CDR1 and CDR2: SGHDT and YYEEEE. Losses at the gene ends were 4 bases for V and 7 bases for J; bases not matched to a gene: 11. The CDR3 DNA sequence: TGTGCCAGCAGCCATTGGGCGGGACAGGGAATTGAAAAACTGTTTTTT. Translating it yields CASSHWAGQGIEKLFF.

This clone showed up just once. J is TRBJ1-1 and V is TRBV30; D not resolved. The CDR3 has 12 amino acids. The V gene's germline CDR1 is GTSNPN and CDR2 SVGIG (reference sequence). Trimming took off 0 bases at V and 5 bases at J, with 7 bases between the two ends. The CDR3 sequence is CAWSVLRTEAFF. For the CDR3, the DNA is TGTGCCTGGAGTGTTCTCCGGACTGAAGCTTTCTTT.

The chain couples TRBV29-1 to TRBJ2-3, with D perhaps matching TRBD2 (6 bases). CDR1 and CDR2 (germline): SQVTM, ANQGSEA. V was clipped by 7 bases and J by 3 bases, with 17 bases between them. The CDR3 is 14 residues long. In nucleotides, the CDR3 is TGCAGCGCCCCGGCGGGGAGGCGAACAGATACGCAGTATTTT. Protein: CSAPAGRRTDTQYF.

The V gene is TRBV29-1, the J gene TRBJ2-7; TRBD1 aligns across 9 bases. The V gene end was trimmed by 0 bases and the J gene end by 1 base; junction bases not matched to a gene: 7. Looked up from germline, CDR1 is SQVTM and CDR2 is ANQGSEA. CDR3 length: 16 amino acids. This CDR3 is CSVEEAGQGSSYEQYF. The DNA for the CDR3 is TGCAGCGTTGAAGAAGCCGGACAGGGGAGTTCCTACGAGCAGTACTTC.

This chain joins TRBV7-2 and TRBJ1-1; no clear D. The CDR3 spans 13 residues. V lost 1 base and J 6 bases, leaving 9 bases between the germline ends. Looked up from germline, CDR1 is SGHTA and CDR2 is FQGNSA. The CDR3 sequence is CASSLGEGSEAFF. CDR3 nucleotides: TGTGCCAGCAGCTTAGGGGAAGGGTCTGAAGCTTTCTTT.

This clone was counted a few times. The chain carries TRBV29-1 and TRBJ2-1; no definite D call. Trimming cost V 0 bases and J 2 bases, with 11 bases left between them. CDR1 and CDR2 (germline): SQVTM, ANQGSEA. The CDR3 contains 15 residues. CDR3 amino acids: CSVEDLVATYNEQFF. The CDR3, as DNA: TGCAGCGTTGAAGATCTTGTAGCTACCTACAATGAGCAGTTCTTC.

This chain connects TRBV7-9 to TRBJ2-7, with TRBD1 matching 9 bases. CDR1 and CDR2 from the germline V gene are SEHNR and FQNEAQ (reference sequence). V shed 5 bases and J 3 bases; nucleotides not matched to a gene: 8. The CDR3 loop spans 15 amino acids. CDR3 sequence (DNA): TGTGCCAGCAGCCCCGACAGGGGGGGGAACTACGAGCAGTACTTC. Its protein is CASSPDRGGNYEQYF.

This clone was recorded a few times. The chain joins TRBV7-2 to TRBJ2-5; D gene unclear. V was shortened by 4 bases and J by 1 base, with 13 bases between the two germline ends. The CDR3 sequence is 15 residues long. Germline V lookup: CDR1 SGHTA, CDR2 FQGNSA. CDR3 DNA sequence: TGTGCCAGCAGCTCCGCCCCTGCCTCCCAAGAGACCCAGTACTTC. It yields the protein CASSSAPASQETQYF.

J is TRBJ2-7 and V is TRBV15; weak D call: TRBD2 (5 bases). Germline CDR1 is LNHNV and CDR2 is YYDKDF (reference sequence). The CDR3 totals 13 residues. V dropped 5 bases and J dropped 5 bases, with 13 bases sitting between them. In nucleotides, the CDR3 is TGTGCCACCAGCCCTGGACTGATAGACGAGCAGTACTTC. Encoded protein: CATSPGLIDEQYF.

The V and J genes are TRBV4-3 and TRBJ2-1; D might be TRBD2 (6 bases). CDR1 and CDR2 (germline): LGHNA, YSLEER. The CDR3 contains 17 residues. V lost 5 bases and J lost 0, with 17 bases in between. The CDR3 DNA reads TGCGCCAGCAGCATCGGCGGCGGGGCCAGCTCCTACAATGAGCAGTTCTTC. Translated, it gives CASSIGGGASSYNEQFF.

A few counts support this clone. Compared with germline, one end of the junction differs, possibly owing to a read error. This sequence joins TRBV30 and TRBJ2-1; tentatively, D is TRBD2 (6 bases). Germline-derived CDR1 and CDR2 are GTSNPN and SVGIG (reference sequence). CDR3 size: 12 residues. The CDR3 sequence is CAWSDYRGLSLF. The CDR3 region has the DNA TGTGCCTGGAGCGATTACCGGGGGTTAAGTCTCTTC.

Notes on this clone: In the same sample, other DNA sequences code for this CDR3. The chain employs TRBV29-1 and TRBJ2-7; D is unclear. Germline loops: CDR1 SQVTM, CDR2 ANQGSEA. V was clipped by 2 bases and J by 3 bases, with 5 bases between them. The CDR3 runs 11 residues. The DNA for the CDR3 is TGCAGCGTTGAAATAGACTACGAGCAGTACTTC. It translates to CSVEIDYEQYF.

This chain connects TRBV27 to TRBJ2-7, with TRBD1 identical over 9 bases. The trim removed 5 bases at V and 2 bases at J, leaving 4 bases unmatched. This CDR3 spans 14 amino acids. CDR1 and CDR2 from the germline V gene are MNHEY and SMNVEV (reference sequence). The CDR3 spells CASSHGTGPYEQYF. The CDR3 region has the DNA TGTGCCAGCAGTCATGGGACAGGGCCCTACGAGCAGTACTTC.

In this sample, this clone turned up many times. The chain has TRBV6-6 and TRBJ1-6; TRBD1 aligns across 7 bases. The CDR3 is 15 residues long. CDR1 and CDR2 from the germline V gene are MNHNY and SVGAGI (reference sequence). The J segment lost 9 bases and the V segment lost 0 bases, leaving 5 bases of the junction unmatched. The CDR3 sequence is CASSYSRQGSSPLHF. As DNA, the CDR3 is TGTGCCAGCAGTTACTCGAGACAGGGCTCTTCACCCCTCCACTTT.

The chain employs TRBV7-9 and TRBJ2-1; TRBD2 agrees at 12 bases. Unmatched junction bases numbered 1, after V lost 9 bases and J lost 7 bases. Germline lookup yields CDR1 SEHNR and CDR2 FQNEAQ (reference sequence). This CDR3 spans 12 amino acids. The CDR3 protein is CASTSGGNEQFF. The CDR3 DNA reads TGTGCCAGTACTAGCGGGGGGAATGAGCAGTTCTTC.

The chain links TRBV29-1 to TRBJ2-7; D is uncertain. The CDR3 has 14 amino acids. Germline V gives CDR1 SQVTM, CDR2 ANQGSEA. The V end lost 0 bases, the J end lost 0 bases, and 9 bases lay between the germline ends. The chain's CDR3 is CSVEDIPGSYEQYF. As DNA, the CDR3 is TGCAGCGTTGAAGATATACCGGGCTCCTACGAGCAGTACTTC.

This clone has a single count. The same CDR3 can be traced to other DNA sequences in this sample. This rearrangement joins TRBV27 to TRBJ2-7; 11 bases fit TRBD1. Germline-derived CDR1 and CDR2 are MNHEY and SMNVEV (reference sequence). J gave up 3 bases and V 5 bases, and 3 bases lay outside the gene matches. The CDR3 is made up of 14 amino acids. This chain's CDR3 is CASSPGTGGYEQYF. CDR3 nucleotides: TGTGCCAGCAGTCCCGGGACAGGGGGCTACGAGCAGTACTTC.

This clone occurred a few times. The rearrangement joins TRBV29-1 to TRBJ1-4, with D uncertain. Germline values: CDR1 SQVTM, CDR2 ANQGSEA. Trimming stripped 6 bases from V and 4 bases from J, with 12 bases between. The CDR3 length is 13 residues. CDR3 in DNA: TGCAGCGTGGCGGACGGCCATAATGAAAAACTGTTTTTT. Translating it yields CSVADGHNEKLFF.

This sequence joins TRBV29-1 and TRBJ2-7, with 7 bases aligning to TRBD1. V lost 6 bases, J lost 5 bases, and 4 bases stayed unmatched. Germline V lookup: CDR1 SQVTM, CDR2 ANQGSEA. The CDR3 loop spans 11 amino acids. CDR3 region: CSVRTGDEQYF. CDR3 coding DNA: TGCAGCGTCCGTACAGGGGACGAGCAGTACTTC.

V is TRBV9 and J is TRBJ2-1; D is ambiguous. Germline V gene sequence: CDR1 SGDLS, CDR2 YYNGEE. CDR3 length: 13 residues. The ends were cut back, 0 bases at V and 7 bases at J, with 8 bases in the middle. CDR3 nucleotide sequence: TGTGCCAGCAGCGTAGGTGTAGCAAATGAGCAGTTCTTC. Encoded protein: CASSVGVANEQFF.

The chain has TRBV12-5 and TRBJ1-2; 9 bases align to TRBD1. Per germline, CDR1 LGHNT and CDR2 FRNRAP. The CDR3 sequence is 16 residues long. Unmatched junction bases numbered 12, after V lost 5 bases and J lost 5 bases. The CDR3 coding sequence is TGTGCTAGTGGTCCCGCGGACAGGGGAGGTTTGTATGGCTACACCTTC. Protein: CASGPADRGGLYGYTF.

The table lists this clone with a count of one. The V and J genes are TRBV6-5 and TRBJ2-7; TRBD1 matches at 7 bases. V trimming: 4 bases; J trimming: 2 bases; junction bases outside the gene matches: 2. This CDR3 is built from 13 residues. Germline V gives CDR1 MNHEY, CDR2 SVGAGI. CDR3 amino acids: CASSSTGPYEQYF. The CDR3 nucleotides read TGTGCCAGCAGTTCGACAGGGCCCTACGAGCAGTACTTC.

CDR3 region: CASSPKQGNTEAFF. The CDR3 DNA follows: TGCGCCAGCAGCCCGAAACAGGGGAATACTGAAGCTTTCTTT. The chain links TRBV5-1 to TRBJ1-1; TRBD1 agrees at 7 bases. V lost 4 bases to trimming and J lost 5 bases; unmatched junction nucleotides: 8. The CDR3 length is 14 residues. Germline loops: CDR1 SGHRS, CDR2 YFSETQ.

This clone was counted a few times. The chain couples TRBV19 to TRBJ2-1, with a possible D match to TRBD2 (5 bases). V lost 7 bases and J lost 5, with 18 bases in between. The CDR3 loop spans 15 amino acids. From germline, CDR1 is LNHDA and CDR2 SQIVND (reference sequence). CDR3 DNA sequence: TGTGCCAGTACCCCCTTCCCTGGGAGCAACAATGAGCAGTTCTTC. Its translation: CASTPFPGSNNEQFF.

CDR3 residues: CAWTPLNYGYTF. The CDR3 DNA reads as TGTGCCTGGACACCTCTAAACTATGGCTACACCTTC. The chain couples TRBV30 to TRBJ1-2; D is unresolved. Per germline, CDR1 GTSNPN and CDR2 SVGIG (reference sequence). The CDR3 sequence is 12 residues long. Deletions cut 4 bases from V and 2 bases from J, with 8 bases between.

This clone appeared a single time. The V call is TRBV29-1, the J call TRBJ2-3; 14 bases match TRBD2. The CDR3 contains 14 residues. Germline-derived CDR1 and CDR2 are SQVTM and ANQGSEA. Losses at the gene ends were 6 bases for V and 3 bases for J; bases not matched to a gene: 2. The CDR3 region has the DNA TGCAGCGTCGGGACTAGCGGGGGTACAGATACGCAGTATTTT. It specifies CSVGTSGGTDTQYF.

The CDR3 spells CASSFEAGLKFF. The CDR3 DNA reads as TGTGCCAGCAGCTTTGAAGCGGGTTTGAAGTTCTTC. The V call is TRBV5-6, the J call TRBJ2-1; perhaps TRBD2 as D (6 bases). The length of the CDR3 is 12 residues. Germline loops: CDR1 SGHDT, CDR2 YYEEEE. V was shortened by 2 bases and J by 14 bases, with 14 bases between the two germline ends.

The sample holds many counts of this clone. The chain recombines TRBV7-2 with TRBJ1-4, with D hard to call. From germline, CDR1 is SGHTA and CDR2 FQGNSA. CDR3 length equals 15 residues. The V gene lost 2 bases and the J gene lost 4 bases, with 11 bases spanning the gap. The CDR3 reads CASSLRGGDNEKLFF. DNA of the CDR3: TGTGCCAGCAGCTTACGAGGCGGGGATAATGAAAAACTGTTTTTT.

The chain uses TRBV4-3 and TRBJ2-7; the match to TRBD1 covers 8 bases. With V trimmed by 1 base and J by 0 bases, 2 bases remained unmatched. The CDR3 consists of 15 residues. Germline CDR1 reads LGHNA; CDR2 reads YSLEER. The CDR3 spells CASSQATGGSYEQYF. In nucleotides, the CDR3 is TGCGCCAGCAGCCAAGCAACAGGGGGCTCCTACGAGCAGTACTTC.